This T cell receptor beta chain comes out of a study of tumor-infiltrating lymphocytes in oesophageal squamous cell carcinoma. TCRdb re-called the PCR reads with MiXCR, one entry per CDR3 protein. The sample lists about 17,000 distinct CDR3 sequences, about 50% occurring once. CDR1 is SGHVS, CDR2 FQNEAQ, per germline. The CDR3 has 17 amino acids. The receptor comes from a male donor with esophageal squamous cell carcinoma. The sequenced material came from esophageal tumor tissue. V usage is TRBV7-8 and J usage is TRBJ2-3; 7 nucleotides match TRBD2. Judging by the DNA end, TRBJ2-5 fits better; the J call may be wrong. Here the CDR3 reads CASSLGPGLRGQETQYF. The CDR3 DNA sequence: TGTGCCAGCAGCTTAGGACCCGGTTTGCGGGGGCAAGAGACCCAGTACTTC.